This T cell receptor beta chain was captured by sequencing in a study of identical twins. Whole-study findings and limits: Possibly, invariant MAIT and iNKT cells partly confounded zero-insertion analyses. Cord blood beta clonotypes that were abundant carried fewer insertions, and memory repertoires showed no such trend.

This CDR3 is built from 12 residues. Per the germline V gene, CDR1 is SGHRS and CDR2 is YFSETQ. Trimming removed 7 bases at V and 5 bases at J, with 10 bases between. From the 5' RACE reads, TCRdb called clonotypes with MiXCR, one entry per CDR3 protein. The table includes approximately 250,000 distinct CDR3 sequences, 5.5% to 7.5% detected once. For this clonotype: As yet, its antigen is unknown.

These data also formed part of another study, on T cells expressing NK-cell markers.

The specimen was CD8+ T cells sorted from blood. This TCR came from a woman aged 18 to 35 in good health. The rearrangement uses TRBV5-1 and TRBJ2-1, with unresolved D. Here the CDR3 reads CASFGGNNEQFF. The CDR3 DNA is TGCGCCAGCTTCGGCGGCAACAATGAGCAGTTCTTC.